Listed below are T cell receptor beta chains from one sample, sequenced in a study of vaccination and CD4 T cells after COVID-19. These receptors lack a known antigen. Using its own MiXCR run on the PCR reads, TCRdb lists one record per CDR3 protein. The sample records over 8,500 distinct CDR3 sequences, 25% to 30% being singletons. The source material was CD4+ T cells from blood, cultured in vitro. The receptors come from a human donor in good health. CDR3s leave out the opening cysteine and the closing phenylalanine or tryptophan. A D gene is named only where the DNA matches it firmly.

j_call v_call d_call cdr3_aa
TRBJ1-5 TRBV6-5 TRBD1 ASSWTGAQDQPQH
TRBJ1-1 TRBV11-3 NA ASSNPGNTEAF
TRBJ2-5 TRBV6-1 NA ASSVGQIRQETQY
TRBJ1-1 TRBV5-4 TRBD1 ASSLDGTGDTEAF
TRBJ2-2 TRBV20-1 NA SARRGGLTGELF
TRBJ1-2 TRBV28 NA ASTQGQEASRYGYT
TRBJ2-1 TRBV20-1 TRBD2 SARLAGGPGGNEQF
TRBJ2-3 TRBV28 TRBD1 ASRRTGGGDTQY
TRBJ1-2 TRBV6-5 NA ASSYSNSGTGYGYT
TRBJ1-1 TRBV27 NA ASSLGGLHTEAF
TRBJ1-2 TRBV29-1 NA SVERGRGDT
TRBJ1-2 TRBV27 NA ASSLLGGRDGYT
TRBJ2-5 TRBV7-7 TRBD1 ASSPRTGIETQY
TRBJ2-3 TRBV5-1 TRBD2 ASRREADTQY
TRBJ1-1 TRBV28 NA ASRLNTEAF
TRBJ1-6 TRBV5-4 TRBD1 ASSLGQGLNSPLH
TRBJ1-6 TRBV28 NA ATKTVSPLH
TRBJ1-2 TRBV2 NA ASSEGAGFYYGYT
TRBJ2-7 TRBV28 NA ASSSRGLGRGPYEQY
TRBJ1-2 TRBV6-5 NA ASSYSRAENYGYT
TRBJ2-3 TRBV12-3/TRBV12-4 NA ASSAGFSDTQY
TRBJ2-3 TRBV20-1 NA SAREKKRADTQY
TRBJ2-2 TRBV5-4 TRBD1 ASSSGTGDTGELF
TRBJ2-1 TRBV10-3 NA AISESPGSHTGSEQF
TRBJ1-5 TRBV28 NA ASSLGRTYSNQPQH
TRBJ1-1 TRBV27 NA ASRRTGLNTEAF
TRBJ2-1 TRBV6-1 TRBD2 ASRIGLAGVEQF
TRBJ2-3 TRBV6-1 NA ASSEATQGPQY
TRBJ2-7 TRBV4-3 NA ASSQDGTPFEEQY
TRBJ1-1 TRBV6-1 TRBD1 ASSLGTGRMTEAF
TRBJ2-5 TRBV6-5 NA ASSYSGRSETQY
TRBJ2-3 TRBV18 TRBD2 ASSPLPTSGKTDTQY
TRBJ2-7 TRBV15 TRBD2 ATSRDRLAAGFEQY
TRBJ2-5 TRBV20-1 NA SAPAQPETQY
TRBJ1-5 TRBV28 NA ASSLGNQPQH
TRBJ2-1 TRBV24-1 TRBD2 ATSDSGLAQHSNNEQF
TRBJ2-2 TRBV19 NA AAGRGQVGELF